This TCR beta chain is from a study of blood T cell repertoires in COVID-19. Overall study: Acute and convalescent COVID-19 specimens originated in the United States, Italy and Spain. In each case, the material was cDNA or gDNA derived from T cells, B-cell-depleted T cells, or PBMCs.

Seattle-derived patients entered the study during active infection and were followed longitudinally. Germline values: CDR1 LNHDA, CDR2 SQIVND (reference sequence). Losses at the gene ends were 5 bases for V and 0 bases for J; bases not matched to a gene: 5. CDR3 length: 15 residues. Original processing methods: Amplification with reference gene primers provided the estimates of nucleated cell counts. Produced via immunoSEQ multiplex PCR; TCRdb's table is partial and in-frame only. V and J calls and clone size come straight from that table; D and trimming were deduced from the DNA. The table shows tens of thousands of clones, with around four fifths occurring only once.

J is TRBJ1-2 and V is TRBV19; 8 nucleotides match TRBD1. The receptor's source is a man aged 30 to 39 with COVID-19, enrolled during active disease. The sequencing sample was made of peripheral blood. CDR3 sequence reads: CASSYGTGPNYGYTF. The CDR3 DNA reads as TGTGCCAGTAGTTACGGGACAGGCCCTAACTATGGCTACACCTTC.